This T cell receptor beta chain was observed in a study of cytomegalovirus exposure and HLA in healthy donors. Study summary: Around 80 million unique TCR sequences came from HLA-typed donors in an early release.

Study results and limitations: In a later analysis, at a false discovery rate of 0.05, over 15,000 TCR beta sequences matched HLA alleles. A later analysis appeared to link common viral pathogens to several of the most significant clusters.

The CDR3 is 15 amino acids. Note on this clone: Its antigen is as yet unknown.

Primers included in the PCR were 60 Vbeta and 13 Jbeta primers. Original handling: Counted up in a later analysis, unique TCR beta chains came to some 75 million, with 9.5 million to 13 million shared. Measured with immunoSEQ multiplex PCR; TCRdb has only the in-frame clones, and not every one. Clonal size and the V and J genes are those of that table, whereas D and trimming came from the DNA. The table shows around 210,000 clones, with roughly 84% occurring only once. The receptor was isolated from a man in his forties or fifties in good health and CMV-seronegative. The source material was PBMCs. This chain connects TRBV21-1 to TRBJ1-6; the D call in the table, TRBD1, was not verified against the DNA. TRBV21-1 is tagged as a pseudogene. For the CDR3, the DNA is TGTGCCAGCAGCCTCCTAGCAGGGGGCCACTCACCCCTCCACTTT. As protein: CASSLLAGGHSPLHF.